Shown below are 19 T cell receptor beta chains from a single sample sequenced in a study of lymphopenia after photon versus proton radiotherapy. Sequencing was performed with immunoSEQ multiplex PCR; in TCRdb, only in-frame clones are kept and a portion is missing. This sample has around 66,000 clones, with approximately 83% found just once. The material was peripheral blood, obtained from a patient treated with photon-based radiotherapy. These TCRs come from a man aged 35-49 years with gastric cancer.

This chain connects TRBV4-1 to TRBJ1-6; 7 bases are a match to TRBD1. V trimming: 4 bases; J trimming: 10 bases; junction bases outside the gene matches: 10. The CDR3 has 15 residues. The germline gives CDR1 MGHRA, CDR2 YSYEKL. The CDR3 spells CASSRGQAAGSPLHF. CDR3 sequence (DNA): TGCGCCAGCAGCCGCGGACAGGCGGCCGGGTCACCCCTCCACTTT.

The chain uses TRBV6-6 and TRBJ2-5; 8 nucleotides match TRBD2. The CDR3 has 15 amino acids. CDR1 and CDR2 from the germline V gene are MNHNY and SVGAGI (reference sequence). Trimming took 2 bases from V and 1 from J; bases not matched to a gene: 3. CDR3 in amino acids: CASSYKAGGQETQYF. In DNA, the CDR3 is TGTGCCAGCAGTTACAAGGCGGGGGGCCAAGAGACCCAGTACTTC.

V gene TRBV30 combines with J gene TRBJ2-2, with D perhaps TRBD2 (6 bases). V dropped 1 base and J dropped 3 bases, with 9 bases sitting between them. CDR1 GTSNPN and CDR2 SVGIG come from the germline V gene (reference sequence). The CDR3 totals 14 residues. CDR3 DNA sequence: TGTGCCTGGAGTGCAGGGAGGCACACCGGGGAGCTGTTTTTT. Its translation: CAWSAGRHTGELFF.

V gene TRBV5-8 combines with J gene TRBJ2-5; 10 nucleotides align to TRBD1. There are 16 residues in the CDR3. CDR1 and CDR2 from the germline V gene are SGHTS and YDEGEE. J lost 1 base, V lost 0 bases, and 3 bases had no gene match. CDR3 sequence: CASSLGTGGTQETQYF. The CDR3 DNA follows: TGTGCCAGCAGCTTGGGGACAGGGGGGACCCAAGAGACCCAGTACTTC. Based on the CDR3 plus reference TRBV5-8 and TRBJ2-5, the full variable domain is EAGVTQSPTHLIKTRGQQATLRCSPISGHTSVYWYQQALGLGLQFLLWYDEGEERNRGNFPPRFSGRQFPNYSSELNVNALELEDSALYLCASSLGTGGTQETQYFGPGTRLLVL.

The V gene is TRBV6-5, the J gene TRBJ2-1; TRBD2 matches at 9 bases. The V gene's germline CDR1 is MNHEY and CDR2 SVGAGI. Trimming took 6 bases from V and 12 from J; bases not matched to a gene: 12. The CDR3 totals 14 residues. Here the CDR3 DNA reads TGTGCCAGCAGCCCCGGGACTAGCCGTTCGGGGCAGTTCTTC. This codes for CASSPGTSRSGQFF.

V and J are TRBV30 and TRBJ1-2; the match to TRBD1 covers 7 bases. V trimming: 2 bases; J trimming: 0 bases; junction bases outside the gene matches: 6. Germline-derived CDR1 and CDR2 are GTSNPN and SVGIG (reference sequence). The CDR3 runs to 15 residues. The CDR3 region has the DNA TGTGCCTGGAGTCAGGGGGTAGGGTCTAACTATGGCTACACCTTC. Its protein product is CAWSQGVGSNYGYTF.

V usage is TRBV7-2 and J usage is TRBJ2-7; 8 positions agree with TRBD1. V lost 3 bases, J lost 6 bases, and 10 bases stayed unmatched. Germline V gives CDR1 SGHTA, CDR2 FQGNSA. The CDR3 has 15 amino acids. In DNA form, the CDR3 reads TGTGCCAGCAGCTTGGGTCAGGGGGCCTTAGGCGAGCAGTACTTC. This codes for CASSLGQGALGEQYF.

The chain links TRBV18 to TRBJ1-5; maybe TRBD1 (5 bases). This CDR3 is 15 amino acids long. Looked up from germline, CDR1 is KGHSH and CDR2 is LQKENI. V was shortened by 3 bases and J by 6 bases, with 15 bases between the two germline ends. The CDR3 region is CASSPRGSLVQPQHF. The CDR3 DNA reads as TGTGCCAGCTCACCTCGGGGCAGTTTAGTTCAGCCCCAGCATTTT.

This chain links TRBV5-3 with TRBJ1-5; D remains ambiguous. TRBV5-3 is flagged as an ORF with uncertain function. The CDR3 is 11 residues long. The V gene lost 4 bases and the J gene lost 2 bases, with 1 base spanning the gap. The CDR3 coding sequence is TGTGCCAGAAGCGGCAATCAGCCCCAGCATTTT. Encoded protein: CARSGNQPQHF.

This clone was found once. CDR3 in amino acids: CASRLGGTNEKLFF. DNA for the CDR3: TGCGCCAGCAGATTAGGGGGAACTAATGAAAAACTGTTTTTT. This sequence joins TRBV5-1 and TRBJ1-4, with D perhaps TRBD1 (6 bases). The CDR3 sequence is 14 residues long. Trimming cost V 5 bases and J 1 base, with 9 bases left between them. Germline V gene lookup returns CDR1 SGHRS and CDR2 YFSETQ. Using reference TRBV5-1 and TRBJ1-4 for the parts outside the CDR3, the full variable domain is KAGVTQTPRYLIKTRGQQVTLSCSPISGHRSVSWYQQTPGQGLQFLFEYFSETQRNKGNFPGRFSGRQFSNSRSEMNVSTLELGDSALYLCASRLGGTNEKLFFGSGTQLSVL.

The rearrangement uses TRBV9 and TRBJ1-5; D not resolved. The CDR3 is made up of 13 amino acids. Between the trimmed V and J ends, which lost 3 bases and 4 bases, there was a span of 8 bases. Germline assignment: CDR1 SGDLS and CDR2 YYNGEE. For the CDR3, the DNA is TGTGCCAGCAGCGGCCCGGGGAATCAGCCCCAGCATTTT. Protein sequence: CASSGPGNQPQHF.

The V call is TRBV7-3, the J call TRBJ2-2, with D possibly being TRBD1 (5 bases). This CDR3 region has 14 residues. Germline V gene lookup returns CDR1 SGHTA and CDR2 FQGTGA. V was clipped by 2 bases and J by 3 bases, with 7 bases between them. CDR3: CASSLDRYTGELFF. CDR3 DNA sequence: TGTGCCAGCAGCTTAGACAGATACACCGGGGAGCTGTTTTTT.

This clone was seen a few times. The gene calls are TRBV29-1 and TRBJ2-7, with 10 bases aligning to TRBD1. The CDR3 has 13 residues. Trimming removed 7 bases from V and 4 bases from J; junction bases left unmatched: 7. The germline CDR1 and CDR2 sequences are SQVTM and ANQGSEA. CDR3 in amino acids: CSALGTGDYEQYF. CDR3 coding DNA: TGCAGCGCCTTAGGGACAGGGGATTACGAGCAGTACTTC.

In its sample, this clone was seen a few times. The rearrangement joins TRBV14 to TRBJ1-1, with a tentative D call TRBD1 (6 bases). The CDR3 contains 13 residues. Looked up from germline, CDR1 is SGHDN and CDR2 is FVKESK. V lost 8 bases, J lost 3 bases, and 13 bases lay in between. The CDR3 loop is CASARGRDTEAFF. DNA for the CDR3: TGTGCCAGCGCGAGGGGGAGGGACACTGAAGCTTTCTTT.

This chain links TRBV19 with TRBJ2-3, with 8 bases lining up with TRBD2. Trimming at V came to 1 base and at J to 6 bases, leaving 0 bases not matched to a gene. The CDR3 consists of 13 residues. Germline V lookup: CDR1 LNHDA, CDR2 SQIVND (reference sequence). This CDR3 is CASSIGGGDTQYF. CDR3 bases: TGTGCCAGTAGTATAGGCGGGGGGGATACGCAGTATTTT. Full variable domain (outside the CDR3, taken from reference TRBV19 and TRBJ2-3): DGGITQSPKYLFRKEGQNVTLSCEQNLNHDAMYWYRQDPGQGLRLIYYSQIVNDFQKGDIAEGYSVSREKKESFPLTVTSAQKNPTAFYLCASSIGGGDTQYFGPGTRLTVL.

V and J are TRBV5-6 and TRBJ1-1, with 7 bases aligning to TRBD1. This CDR3 has 15 amino acids. V shed 2 bases, J shed 4 bases, and the junction held 8 bases outside the gene matches. Germline CDR1 and CDR2: SGHDT and YYEEEE. The CDR3 DNA follows: TGTGCCAGCAGCTTACCAGGGGGGGATAGCACTGAAGCTTTCTTT. It is translated as CASSLPGGDSTEAFF. Using reference TRBV5-6 and TRBJ1-1 for the parts outside the CDR3, the full variable domain is DAGVTQSPTHLIKTRGQQVTLRCSPKSGHDTVSWYQQALGQGPQFIFQYYEEEERQRGNFPDRFSGHQFPNYSSELNVNALLLGDSALYLCASSLPGGDSTEAFFGQGTRLTVV.

The V call is TRBV2, the J call TRBJ2-7; 11 positions agree with TRBD2. Germline V gene lookup returns CDR1 SNHLY and CDR2 FYNNEI. The CDR3 has 14 amino acids. The ends lost 5 bases at V and 5 bases at J; junction bases unmatched: 5. The CDR3 coding sequence is TGTGCCAGCAGTTGGGGGACTAGCGGTGACGAGCAGTACTTC. Encoded protein: CASSWGTSGDEQYF.

This chain links TRBV7-9 with TRBJ2-2; D is perhaps TRBD2 (7 bases). The germline CDR1 and CDR2 sequences are SEHNR and FQNEAQ (reference sequence). CDR3 length: 13 residues. V was clipped by 3 bases and J by 7 bases, with 9 bases between them. As DNA, the CDR3 is TGTGCCAGCAGCTTCGGGGGGCGCGGGGAGCTGTTTTTT. Protein product: CASSFGGRGELFF.

This clone is labeled as medium-sized (0.01 to 0.1%). The same CDR3 also results from other DNA sequences found in this sample. The chain employs TRBV7-9 and TRBJ1-5, with D unresolved. This CDR3 comprises 14 residues. The ends were cut back, 1 base at V and 1 base at J, with 5 bases in the middle. Germline V lookup: CDR1 SEHNR, CDR2 FQNEAQ (reference sequence). CDR3 in amino acids: CASSLGQSNQPQHF. CDR3 in DNA: TGTGCCAGCAGCTTAGGCCAGAGCAATCAGCCCCAGCATTTT. The variable domain in full, with the rest retrieved from reference TRBV7-9 and TRBJ1-5, is DTGVSQNPRHKITKRGQNVTFRCDPISEHNRLYWYRQTLGQGPEFLTYFQNEAQLEKSRLLSDRFSAERPKGSFSTLEIQRTEQGDSAMYLCASSLGQSNQPQHFGDGTRLSIL.